A single sample gave rise to the 18 T cell receptor beta chains below, sequenced in a study of blood T cell repertoires in COVID-19. Measured with immunoSEQ multiplex PCR; TCRdb has only the in-frame clones, and not every one. The top ten clones hold around 2.3% of a sample with 35,000 to 45,000 clones, roughly 84% of them seen once. Sequenced input: peripheral blood. Every receptor here comes from a human donor in a cohort sampled during active COVID-19.

This chain connects TRBV10-3 to TRBJ2-3; D is undetermined. V gave up 5 bases and J gave up 4 bases, with 10 bases separating them. The CDR3 is made up of 13 amino acids. From germline, CDR1 is ENHRY and CDR2 SYGVKD. CDR3 coding DNA: TGTGCCATCAGTTCAACCGCGGCAGATACGCAGTATTTT. The encoded protein is CAISSTAADTQYF.

V gene TRBV7-2 combines with J gene TRBJ2-1, with 14 positions matching TRBD2. This CDR3 has 16 amino acids. The germline V gene has CDR1 SGHTA and CDR2 FQGNSA. J was trimmed by 4 bases and V by 10 bases; bases with no gene match: 9. The CDR3 DNA reads TGTGCCATCGGAGGGACTAGCGGGGGCCTTTACAATGAGCAGTTCTTC. This sequence encodes CAIGGTSGGLYNEQFF. The whole variable domain, filled in from reference TRBV7-2 and TRBJ2-1, reads GAGVSQSPSNKVTEKGKDVELRCDPISGHTALYWYRQSLGQGLEFLIYFQGNSAPDKSGLPSDRFSAERTGGSVSTLTIQRTQQEDSAVYLCAIGGTSGGLYNEQFFGPGTRLTVL.

The V call is TRBV3-1 (or the pseudogene TRBV3-2), the J call TRBJ2-1; 7 bases map to TRBD2. The CDR3 runs to 14 residues. Trimming at V came to 2 bases and at J to 7 bases, leaving 5 bases not matched to a gene. Germline V gene data show CDR1 as LGHDT and CDR2 as YNNKEL (reference sequence). The CDR3 sequence: CASSQRLARNEQFF. CDR3 nucleotides: TGTGCCAGCAGCCAAAGACTAGCCAGAAATGAGCAGTTCTTC.

This chain links TRBV20-1 with TRBJ2-7, with 7 bases identical to TRBD1. Losses at the gene ends were 4 bases for V and 3 bases for J; bases not matched to a gene: 0. This CDR3 contains 11 residues. Germline values: CDR1 DFQATT, CDR2 SNEGSKA (reference sequence). CDR3 protein: CSATGGYEQYF. In DNA form, the CDR3 reads TGCAGTGCTACAGGGGGCTACGAGCAGTACTTC.

The chain employs TRBV18 and TRBJ1-2, with 9 bases lining up with TRBD1. The germline CDR1 and CDR2 sequences are KGHSH and LQKENI. After removal of 0 bases from V and 2 bases from J, the junction contained 1 base not matched to a gene. The CDR3 length is 15 residues. The CDR3: CASSPPTGGNYGYTF. The DNA of the CDR3 is TGTGCCAGCTCACCACCGACAGGGGGAAACTATGGCTACACCTTC. The full variable domain, with the rest looked up from reference TRBV18 and TRBJ1-2, is NAGVMQNPRHLVRRRGQEARLRCSPMKGHSHVYWYRQLPEEGLKFMVYLQKENIIDESGMPKERFSAEFPKEGPSILRIQQVVRGDSAAYFCASSPPTGGNYGYTFGSGTRLTVV.

The CDR3: CASSSLQGGNEAFF. Written as DNA, the CDR3 is TGTGCCAGCAGCTCCCTACAGGGGGGGAATGAAGCTTTCTTT. The V call is TRBV7-8, the J call TRBJ1-1; TRBD1 matches at 8 bases. The germline gives CDR1 SGHVS, CDR2 FQNEAQ. V lost 4 bases, J lost 7 bases, and 8 bases stayed unmatched. The CDR3 sequence is 14 residues long.

The CDR3 loop reads CASSPNRGPSYGYTF. The DNA of the CDR3 is TGTGCCAGCAGCCCCAACAGGGGGCCATCCTATGGCTACACCTTC. The V call is TRBV3-1 (or the pseudogene TRBV3-2), the J call TRBJ1-2, with 9 bases matching TRBD1. There are 15 residues in the CDR3. CDR1 LGHDT and CDR2 YNNKEL come from the germline V gene (reference sequence). J lost 4 bases, V lost 4 bases, and 7 bases had no gene match.

The chain employs TRBV5-1 and TRBJ1-1; TRBD1 aligns across 7 bases. Looked up from germline, CDR1 is SGHRS and CDR2 is YFSETQ. This CDR3 has 15 amino acids. The ends lost 4 bases at V and 0 bases at J; junction bases unmatched: 6. This CDR3 reads CASSTSQGLNTEAFF. The DNA of the CDR3 is TGCGCCAGCAGCACTTCACAGGGGTTGAACACTGAAGCTTTCTTT.

J is TRBJ1-4 and V is TRBV4-2; possible D gene TRBD1, 6 bases. V dropped 0 bases and J dropped 8 bases, with 16 bases sitting between them. There are 16 residues in the CDR3. Germline CDR1 LGHNA, CDR2 YNFKEQ. The CDR3 is CASSQDPQGTGEKLFF. CDR3 sequence (DNA): TGTGCCAGCAGCCAAGATCCACAGGGCACGGGGGAAAAACTGTTTTTT.

This sequence joins TRBV5-1 and TRBJ2-5; 7 bases agree with TRBD1. Germline assignment: CDR1 SGHRS and CDR2 YFSETQ. The CDR3 has 14 amino acids. V shed 4 bases, J shed 5 bases, and the junction held 8 bases outside the gene matches. CDR3 in DNA: TGCGCCAGCAGCCTGACACAGGGGCGGGAGACCCAGTACTTC. This translates into CASSLTQGRETQYF.

This clone was detected only once. This chain joins TRBV18 and TRBJ2-2, with unresolved D. Trimming cost V 6 bases and J 7 bases, with 12 bases left between them. CDR1 is KGHSH and CDR2 is LQKENI in the germline V gene. The CDR3 contains 13 residues. The CDR3 protein is CASSPRPGGELFF. The CDR3 nucleotides read TGTGCCAGCTCCCCTAGGCCCGGCGGGGAGCTGTTTTTT.

This chain links TRBV14 with TRBJ2-2; D is perhaps TRBD1 (6 bases). The V end was cut by 5 bases, the J end by 0 bases, with 13 bases between. Germline V CDR1 and CDR2: SGHDN, FVKESK. The CDR3 has 16 residues. The CDR3 sequence: CASSVQGHPNTGELFF. CDR3 nucleotides: TGTGCCAGCAGCGTTCAGGGACATCCGAACACCGGGGAGCTGTTTTTT.

The J gene is TRBJ2-5, the V gene TRBV2; tentatively, D is TRBD2 (6 bases). CDR1 is SNHLY, CDR2 FYNNEI, per germline. The CDR3 consists of 15 residues. Deletions cut 6 bases from V and 1 base from J, with 15 bases between. Here the CDR3 reads CASSSQGLVQETQYF. Here the CDR3 DNA reads TGTGCCAGCAGCTCCCAGGGACTTGTCCAAGAGACCCAGTACTTC.

A word on this clone: In the same sample, other DNA sequences code for this CDR3. The genes are TRBV2 and TRBJ2-5, with 15 bases fitting TRBD2. This CDR3 spans 17 amino acids. With 2 bases clipped from V and 5 bases from J, the junction kept 6 bases outside the gene matches. Germline assignment: CDR1 SNHLY and CDR2 FYNNEI. The CDR3 spells CASSERTSGGARETQYF. The CDR3 DNA is TGTGCCAGCAGTGAAAGGACTAGCGGGGGGGCTCGGGAGACCCAGTACTTC.

This rearrangement joins TRBV6-5 to TRBJ1-5, with D possibly being TRBD1 (6 bases). The CDR3 runs 13 residues. V lost 7 bases, J lost 1 base, and 8 bases lay in between. Germline CDR1 reads MNHEY; CDR2 reads SVGAGI. The CDR3 loop reads CASKGQSNQPQHF. In DNA, the CDR3 is TGTGCCAGCAAAGGACAGAGCAATCAGCCCCAGCATTTT.

The chain uses TRBV2 and TRBJ1-2; 7 bases align to TRBD1. V shed 8 bases, J shed 7 bases, and the junction held 22 bases outside the gene matches. Germline lookup yields CDR1 SNHLY and CDR2 FYNNEI. This CDR3 is 17 amino acids long. CDR3 sequence: CASLADETGYRGVGYTF. The DNA of the CDR3 is TGTGCCAGCCTTGCGGATGAGACGGGTTACAGGGGTGTTGGCTACACCTTC.

This clone was counted a single time. This rearrangement joins TRBV7-2 to TRBJ1-6, with TRBD1 identical over 8 bases. Germline CDR1 reads SGHTA; CDR2 reads FQGNSA. The length of the CDR3 is 15 residues. The ends lost 8 bases at V and 8 bases at J; junction bases unmatched: 11. The CDR3 DNA is TGTGCCAGCTCGAGCGGGACAGGACAATATTCACCCCTCCACTTT. Translating it yields CASSSGTGQYSPLHF. Together with reference TRBV7-2 and TRBJ1-6, the CDR3 gives the full variable domain: GAGVSQSPSNKVTEKGKDVELRCDPISGHTALYWYRQSLGQGLEFLIYFQGNSAPDKSGLPSDRFSAERTGGSVSTLTIQRTQQEDSAVYLCASSSGTGQYSPLHFGNGTRLTVT.

This sequence joins TRBV30 and TRBJ2-7; possibly TRBD1 for D (8 bases). Germline loops: CDR1 GTSNPN, CDR2 SVGIG (reference sequence). V was clipped by 6 bases and J by 5 bases, with 17 bases between them. The CDR3 totals 13 residues. The CDR3 region is CACDRGAGNEQYF. CDR3 sequence (DNA): TGTGCCTGCGACAGGGGAGCGGGAAACGAGCAGTACTTC.